This TCR beta chain was sequenced in a study of T cell responses to AZD1222 COVID-19 vaccine (dated by TCRdb to about 2021). With regard to the full study: AZD1222 recipients given second doses at about 4 weeks or at about 12 weeks were pooled, since spike-specific TCR depth and breadth were not found to differ between the two schedules. TCR sequencing was performed for 233 trial participants, of whom around 210 were given two doses of AZD1222 and some 25 were given two doses of MenACWY control vaccine. Trial participants were enrolled into age subgroups of 18-55, 56-69 and 70-plus years, which contained 148, 28 and 57 TCR-sequenced participants, respectively.

The CDR3 regions of human TCRbeta chains were analyzed by immunosequencing. Processing in the source paper ran as follows. Repertoire TCRs were matched against a reference library of SARS-CoV-2-specific TCRs generated with the MIRA antigen-specificity platform. Breadth was defined as the fraction of unique TCRs that were SARS-CoV-2-associated. Depth was defined as the fraction of total T cells that were SARS-CoV-2-associated. Using the MIRA data, each spike-specific TCR was assigned both to the spike region to which the TCR was reactive and to a CD4 or CD8 class. Log10-transformed breadth and depth values were compared by one-way ANOVA with Sidak's multiple comparisons tests. The immuneACCESS repertoire file appears here via TCRdb, limited to in-frame rearrangements. These files lack a portion of the clones; in checked studies, under half of the deficit traces to unresolved V genes, and the cause of the others is not known. From that table come the V and J calls and clone size; the DNA was used to work out D and trimming. Within this sample are over 150,000 clones, with roughly nine tenths of them counted one time only. 2.5% to 3% of the sample comes from the top ten.

The time point label, as the study defines it: baseline before first vaccination. Samples from vaccinated people were obtained from the UK trials COV001 and COV002, which included a single-blind randomized controlled phase 2/3 trial of AZD1222 (ChAdOx1 nCoV-19) in healthy adults. For TCRbeta chain sequencing, PBMC samples from trial participants were taken at day 0 and at day 28 after the second dose. General study outcomes and caveats: The 56-69-year group was small, and its depth increase did not reach significance, likely because of low power. Conclusions about previously exposed vaccinees are limited because only six or seven AZD1222 recipients were SARS-CoV-2 seropositive at baseline. Reportedly, almost half of the unique spike-specific TCRs recognized epitopes lying outside the regions that are mutated in the B.1.351 and B.1.1.7 variants. No day 14 peak-response samples were available, so repertoires were characterized only after the peak T cell response. Participants were mostly white British and included more females than males, and it was suggested by the authors that clonal diversity may have been underestimated. CD4 TCRs associated with the vaccine covered the entire spike protein, and the dominant responses were in regions 160-218 and 743-854. After two AZD1222 doses, spike-specific TCR breadth and depth were significantly higher than at day 0 and than in MenACWY recipients.

On this clone itself: What antigen it recognizes has not been identified. Qualities for individual bases were not recorded, and no much larger clone is one base off.

V is reduced by 3 bases and J by 4 bases, leaving a spacing of 7 bases between them. For CDR1 and CDR2, the germline V gene (reference sequence) lists SEHNR and FQNEAQ. The CDR3 goes from the cysteine to the phenylalanine over 12 residues. The read is trimmed to its CDR3 DNA, 36 bases read in frame from base 1. This TCR was sampled from an adult in good health. Rearrangement joined TRBV7-9 to TRBJ2-7; no D gene call is confident. The sample consisted of peripheral blood, taken on day 0 of AZD1222 vaccination. The CDR3 in this case is CASSLIAYEQYF. The nucleotide sequence is TGTGCCAGCAGCTTGATTGCTTACGAGCAGTACTTC.